This T cell receptor beta chain was obtained from a study of cytomegalovirus exposure and HLA in healthy donors (dated by TCRdb to the late 2010s). At the level of the whole study: According to a later analysis, the 110 or so validation repertoires were produced on the same platform as the roughly 700 repertoires of the first cohort. The study aimed to test whether cataloging public T cell receptors could reveal signatures of past pathogen exposure. Besides the first cohort of hundreds of subjects, a separate validation cohort made up of 120 different subjects was used. To predict cytomegalovirus infection status, the study combined high-throughput TCR immunosequencing, statistical association of individual TCRs with disease status, and machine learning.

Comments on this clone: Its binding antigen is unknown. The record has no base qualities; no much larger clone is one base away.

Library preparation employed the immunoSEQ multiplex PCR assay. The original methods were these. A statistical classification framework was built for diagnosing cytomegalovirus status from the catalog of TCR beta chain sequences. TCRdb retrieved this table from immuneACCESS and kept in-frame rearrangements only. Not all clones are present; in checked studies, unresolved V genes account for under half, and no reason is known for the remainder. V, J and clone size were drawn from that table, and D and trimming were deduced from the DNA. The sample table holds 100,000 to 150,000 clones, of which roughly 89% were seen once. In total, the top ten clones hold over 1% of the sample. The donors were included in the validation cohort of some 120 subjects, a group kept apart from the roughly 700-subject first cohort. Summary of the overall study and its limitations: Most TCR sequences were seen in very few donors, while some public TCRs were found in many individuals. It was suggested by the authors that the approach could potentially be generalized to other disease states and immunological phenotypes. The study listed 150 to 200 TCR beta chains as associated with cytomegalovirus. A few of the identified cytomegalovirus-associated TCR beta chains were confirmed in vitro to be specific for cytomegalovirus antigens. Cytomegalovirus status was reported to be diagnosed by the classifier with high specificity and sensitivity in both the original and validation cohorts. The validation cohort had no HLA typing available for a later analysis, so co-occurrence within that cohort was assessed over all 120 or so repertoires. A later analysis found that TCRs clustered in the first cohort also tended to co-occur in the roughly 120 validation repertoires, with 90% to 95% of cluster scores above 0.

The clonotype was recovered from a woman between 18 and 29 years old in good health and CMV-seronegative. Sequencing input: PBMCs.

Here is the DNA: TGTGCCAGCAGCTCCGACAGGAGCTATGGCTACACCTTC. Its translation is CASSSDRSYGYTF. This chain joins TRBV7-9 to TRBJ1-2, and possibly TRBD1, on 6 matching bases. V is reduced by 4 bases and J by 4 bases, leaving a spacing of 10 bases between them. The CDR3, from cysteine to phenylalanine, totals 13 residues. Only CDR3 DNA remains: 39 bases, in frame from the first base. CDR1 is given as SEHNR and CDR2 as FQNEAQ, both from the germline V gene (reference sequence).